These 26 T cell receptor beta chains were sequenced from one sample in a study of early T cells in non-severe SARS-CoV-2 infection. TCRdb redid the calling of the 5' RACE reads with MiXCR, one entry per CDR3 protein. The sample includes 85,000 to 100,000 distinct CDR3 sequences, 9.5% to 11% of them seen just once. The sample in question was whole blood, obtained at baseline. Receptor source: an adult who was a healthcare worker with PCR-confirmed SARS-CoV-2 infection or an uninfected control (not recorded which).

This clonotype appeared a few times. The rearrangement links TRBV3-1 to TRBJ2-3; D is ambiguous. The CDR3 loop spans 14 amino acids. Trimming took 7 bases from V and 4 from J, leaving 15 bases between them. Germline V gene lookup returns CDR1 LGHDT and CDR2 YNNKEL (reference sequence). CDR3 nucleotides: TGTGCCAGCACCTCCCCCACATCCCCAGATACGCAGTATTTT. It codes for CASTSPTSPDTQYF.

This clonotype appeared many times. V is TRBV5-6 and J is TRBJ1-1; TRBD1 might be the D (5 bases). The V and J ends lost 0 bases and 0 bases respectively, with 9 bases between them. The CDR3 is made up of 15 amino acids. Germline CDR1 is SGHDT and CDR2 is YYEEEE. This CDR3 reads CASSLGGNLNTEAFF. The CDR3 DNA is TGTGCCAGCAGCTTGGGGGGCAACCTGAACACTGAAGCTTTCTTT.

This clonotype was observed at least ten times. V is TRBV24-1 and J is TRBJ1-2, with 7 bases matching TRBD1. Unmatched junction bases numbered 10, after V lost 6 bases and J lost 7 bases. This CDR3 spans 14 amino acids. Germline values: CDR1 KGHDR, CDR2 SFDVKD. The CDR3 DNA is TGTGCCACCAGTACGCCGACAGGGCCCCCTGGCTACACCTTC. Translating it yields CATSTPTGPPGYTF.

V gene TRBV10-3 combines with J gene TRBJ1-1, with unresolved D. CDR3 length equals 11 residues. V was trimmed by 0 bases and J by 5 bases, leaving 1 base between them. Germline CDR1 and CDR2: ENHRY and SYGVKD. CDR3 sequence reads: CAISESTEAFF. CDR3 DNA sequence: TGTGCCATCAGTGAGTCGACTGAAGCTTTCTTT.

This clonotype was seen many times. The chain combines TRBV3-1 with TRBJ2-7; either TRBD1 or TRBD2 may supply D (5 bases each). Germline values: CDR1 LGHDT, CDR2 YNNKEL (reference sequence). The CDR3 covers 11 residues. V dropped 6 bases and J dropped 7 bases, with 10 bases sitting between them. CDR3 in amino acids: CASRAEGEQYF. The CDR3 region has the DNA TGTGCCAGCAGGGCCGAGGGGGAGCAGTACTTC.

Many counts were recorded for this clonotype. CDR3 DNA: TGTGCCAGTAGTATACTTCCCCGGGACAGGAACACCGGGGAGCTGTTTTTT. It codes for CASSILPRDRNTGELFF. The rearrangement joins TRBV19 to TRBJ2-2; the match to TRBD1 covers 7 bases. This CDR3 is 17 amino acids long. Unmatched junction bases numbered 7, after V lost 2 bases and J lost 1 base. Germline V gives CDR1 LNHDA, CDR2 SQIVND (reference sequence). Based on the CDR3 plus reference TRBV19 and TRBJ2-2, the full variable domain is DGGITQSPKYLFRKEGQNVTLSCEQNLNHDAMYWYRQDPGQGLRLIYYSQIVNDFQKGDIAEGYSVSREKKESFPLTVTSAQKNPTAFYLCASSILPRDRNTGELFFGEGSRLTVL.

This clonotype was observed a few times. The chain is built from TRBV15 and TRBJ2-1; tentatively, D is TRBD2 (5 bases). V lost 0 bases to trimming and J lost 7 bases, with 13 bases between them. CDR3 length: 15 amino acids. Germline values: CDR1 LNHNV, CDR2 YYDKDF (reference sequence). The CDR3 nucleotides are TGTGCCACCAGCAGAGATGTGGGAGAAGGAAATGAGCAGTTCTTC. Translated, it gives CATSRDVGEGNEQFF. Supplemented by reference TRBV15 and TRBJ2-1, the full variable domain reads DAMVIQNPRYQVTQFGKPVTLSCSQTLNHNVMYWYQQKSSQAPKLLFHYYDKDFNNEADTPDNFQSRRPNTSFCFLDIRSPGLGDTAMYLCATSRDVGEGNEQFFGPGTRLTVL.

The chain carries TRBV10-2 and TRBJ1-5, with no clear D. Germline V gene sequence: CDR1 WSHSY, CDR2 SAAADI. The V and J ends lost 3 bases and 6 bases respectively, with 12 bases between them. The CDR3 covers 14 residues. The CDR3: CASSETTGGQPQHF. The CDR3 nucleotides read TGCGCCAGCAGTGAAACAACGGGTGGTCAGCCCCAGCATTTT.

This chain links TRBV27 with TRBJ2-7, with D perhaps matching TRBD1 (7 bases). Germline-derived CDR1 and CDR2 are MNHEY and SMNVEV (reference sequence). The CDR3 spans 14 residues. The V end was cut by 3 bases, the J end by 7 bases, with 16 bases between. The CDR3 region is CASSFARGAGEQYF. The CDR3 nucleotides are TGTGCCAGCAGTTTCGCCAGGGGGGCGGGGGAGCAGTACTTC.

This clonotype was seen more than once but under ten times. This sequence joins TRBV20-1 and TRBJ2-1; D is perhaps TRBD2 (7 bases). Looked up from germline, CDR1 is DFQATT and CDR2 is SNEGSKA (reference sequence). This CDR3 contains 16 residues. The V and J ends lost 0 bases and 0 bases respectively, with 12 bases between them. CDR3 DNA: TGCAGTGCTAGAGATTGGCGGGGGCGCTCCTACAATGAGCAGTTCTTC. Translating it yields CSARDWRGRSYNEQFF.

This clonotype was observed at least ten times. The chain uses TRBV4-2 and TRBJ1-3; D is unclear. Deletions cut 4 bases from V and 2 bases from J, with 18 bases between. The CDR3 is made up of 17 amino acids. Germline CDR1 reads LGHNA; CDR2 reads YNFKEQ. The CDR3 loop is CASSPRQGHATGNTIYF. The CDR3 nucleotides read TGTGCCAGCAGCCCCCGGCAAGGCCACGCAACTGGAAACACCATATATTTT.

This clonotype was counted a few times. The gene calls are TRBV12-5 and TRBJ2-1, with D maybe TRBD2 (6 bases). V shed 5 bases and J shed 7 bases, with 21 bases lying between them. The CDR3 covers 16 residues. Germline V gives CDR1 LGHNT, CDR2 FRNRAP. CDR3 residues: CASGRTGAGRRNEQFF. In nucleotides, the CDR3 is TGTGCTAGTGGTAGAACCGGGGCGGGAAGAAGGAATGAGCAGTTCTTC.

The chain couples TRBV18 to TRBJ1-2; D may be TRBD1 (6 bases). The CDR3 is 14 residues long. Between the trimmed V and J ends, which lost 2 bases and 3 bases, there was a span of 10 bases. Germline-derived CDR1 and CDR2 are KGHSH and LQKENI. The CDR3 DNA reads as TGTGCCAGCTCACCATTAGAGGGGGACTATGGCTACACCTTC. Translated, it gives CASSPLEGDYGYTF.

This clonotype was seen more than once but under ten times. The chain couples TRBV20-1 to TRBJ1-1; 7 bases match TRBD1. This CDR3 has 15 amino acids. Germline V gives CDR1 DFQATT, CDR2 SNEGSKA (reference sequence). The V segment lost 6 bases and the J segment 2 bases; nucleotides outside the gene matches: 12. CDR3 nucleotide sequence: TGCAGTGCACCAAATAGGGGGCGCGGAAACACTGAAGCTTTCTTT. As protein: CSAPNRGRGNTEAFF.

This clonotype occurred many times. The V call is TRBV7-9, the J call TRBJ2-7, with a tentative D call TRBD1 (6 bases). With 4 bases removed from V and 3 bases from J, the gap between germline ends came to 13 bases. Germline assignment: CDR1 SEHNR and CDR2 FQNEAQ (reference sequence). The CDR3 extends over 14 amino acids. This chain's CDR3 is CASSSPDRIYEQYF. The CDR3 region has the DNA TGTGCCAGCAGCTCGCCTGACAGGATCTACGAGCAGTACTTC.

This clonotype showed up many times. V usage is TRBV6-1 and J usage is TRBJ1-6; tentative D call: TRBD1 (5 bases). This CDR3 spans 14 amino acids. V was shortened by 6 bases and J by 9 bases, with 15 bases between the two germline ends. The germline gives CDR1 MNHNS, CDR2 SASEGT. Written as DNA, the CDR3 is TGTGCCAGCAGAGCGACGGCAGGGCGTTCACCCCTCCACTTT. This sequence encodes CASRATAGRSPLHF.

The chain employs TRBV27 and TRBJ1-2; 8 bases line up with TRBD1. The CDR3 sequence is 15 residues long. V lost 4 bases, J lost 6 bases, and 10 bases stayed unmatched. CDR1 is MNHEY, CDR2 SMNVEV, per germline (reference sequence). CDR3 sequence (DNA): TGTGCCAGCAGTTCAATACGGACAGGGACTCATGGCTACACCTTC. Protein: CASSSIRTGTHGYTF.

This clonotype has only a few counts. This chain connects TRBV23-1 to TRBJ2-2; D ambiguous. TRBV23-1 is an ORF, and what it does is uncertain. Trimming left V 3 bases short and J 6 bases short, with 8 bases between. This CDR3 has 13 residues. This CDR3 reads CASSHCGPGELFF. The CDR3 DNA follows: TGCGCCAGCAGTCATTGCGGTCCCGGGGAGCTGTTTTTT.

This clonotype was detected a few times. V usage is TRBV6-6 and J usage is TRBJ2-7, with no clear D. The V and J ends lost 2 bases and 3 bases respectively, with 14 bases between them. Germline CDR1 MNHNY, CDR2 SVGAGI (reference sequence). The CDR3 is 15 residues long. CDR3 DNA sequence: TGTGCCAGCAGTTACATCGAAAGGGCTAACTACGAGCAGTACTTC. Protein sequence: CASSYIERANYEQYF.

The V call is TRBV9, the J call TRBJ2-7; possibly TRBD1 for D (6 bases). CDR3 length: 14 amino acids. The V end lost 0 bases, the J end lost 7 bases, and 14 bases lay between the germline ends. Germline V gene data show CDR1 as SGDLS and CDR2 as YYNGEE. The CDR3 region is CASSVGNRAAEQYF. The CDR3 bases are TGTGCCAGCAGCGTAGGAAACAGGGCAGCTGAGCAGTACTTC.

The chain joins TRBV6-5 to TRBJ2-1; 9 bases agree with TRBD2. Germline V gives CDR1 MNHEY, CDR2 SVGAGI. The CDR3 has 15 amino acids. The junction had 3 bases not matched to a gene; V was cut back by 4 bases and J by 2 bases. The CDR3 reads CASSSAGGTYNEQFF. DNA for the CDR3: TGTGCCAGCAGTTCAGCGGGAGGTACCTACAATGAGCAGTTCTTC.

This chain links TRBV7-9 with TRBJ2-7, with TRBD2 matching over 11 bases. Germline CDR1 and CDR2: SEHNR and FQNEAQ (reference sequence). The CDR3 runs 16 residues. Trimming at V came to 4 bases and at J to 2 bases, leaving 7 bases not matched to a gene. DNA of the CDR3: TGTGCCAGCAGCTCCCTTACTAGCGGGAGTGCCTACGAGCAGTACTTC. Translated, it gives CASSSLTSGSAYEQYF.

At least ten counts were recorded for this clonotype. This chain connects TRBV19 to TRBJ1-5; a possible D gene is TRBD1 (6 bases). V shed 6 bases and J shed 0 bases, with 9 bases lying between them. In germline, CDR1 is LNHDA, CDR2 SQIVND (reference sequence). CDR3 length: 14 residues. As DNA, the CDR3 is TGTGCCAGTAGACAGGGATATAGCAATCAGCCCCAGCATTTT. Protein sequence: CASRQGYSNQPQHF. Complete variable domain (other parts from reference TRBV19 and TRBJ1-5): DGGITQSPKYLFRKEGQNVTLSCEQNLNHDAMYWYRQDPGQGLRLIYYSQIVNDFQKGDIAEGYSVSREKKESFPLTVTSAQKNPTAFYLCASRQGYSNQPQHFGDGTRLSIL.

This clonotype has just a few counts. The J gene is TRBJ2-1, the V gene TRBV7-9; 9 bases are shared with TRBD2. Unmatched junction bases numbered 6, after V lost 5 bases and J lost 4 bases. In germline, CDR1 is SEHNR, CDR2 FQNEAQ (reference sequence). This CDR3 has 15 amino acids. The CDR3 nucleotides read TGTGCCAGCAGCGATACTAGCGGGTCTTACAATGAGCAGTTCTTC. As protein: CASSDTSGSYNEQFF.

The chain uses TRBV29-1 and TRBJ1-2; D is unclear. V was clipped by 1 base and J by 10 bases, with 19 bases between them. The germline V gene encodes CDR1 SQVTM and CDR2 ANQGSEA. This CDR3 has 14 amino acids. The CDR3: CSVEGYSPMYVYTF. The CDR3 coding sequence is TGCAGCGTTGAAGGGTACAGCCCTATGTACGTCTACACCTTC.

This clonotype turned up a few times. V is TRBV5-1 and J is TRBJ2-1; 13 bases map to TRBD2. V trimming: 4 bases; J trimming: 14 bases; junction bases outside the gene matches: 9. The CDR3 spans 14 residues. Germline CDR1 and CDR2: SGHRS and YFSETQ. The CDR3 nucleotides are TGCGCCAGCAGCGCTACCGGGACTAGCGGGATAGAGTTCTTC. Encoded protein: CASSATGTSGIEFF.